The following is a T cell receptor (beta chain) sequence with its context. The data derive from a study of blood T cell repertoires in COVID-19. On the study more broadly: Samples representing acute and convalescent COVID-19 were sourced from the United States, Italy and Spain. T cells, B-cell-depleted T cells, or PBMCs supplied cDNA or gDNA.

In the original workflow: Cell counts per sample came from amplifying reference gene primers. Measured with immunoSEQ multiplex PCR; TCRdb has only the in-frame clones, and not every one. From that table come the V and J calls and clone size; the DNA was used to work out D and trimming. The data show about 110,000 clones, approximately 88% seen once. The sequenced sample was peripheral blood. The receptor was derived from a woman aged 40 to 50 with acute or convalescent COVID-19.

The CDR3 nucleotides are TGCAGCGTCTTAGTCCCGGGACTAGCAATCTCGGGGCAGTATTTT. The encoded protein is CSVLVPGLAISGQYF. The chain combines TRBV29-1 with TRBJ2-3; TRBD2 agrees at 9 bases. J was trimmed by 11 bases and V by 6 bases; bases with no gene match: 18. The CDR3 extends over 15 amino acids. CDR1 is SQVTM, CDR2 ANQGSEA, per germline.